One and the same sample provided the 3 T cell receptor beta chains below, sequenced in a study of blood T cell repertoires in COVID-19. Measured with immunoSEQ multiplex PCR; TCRdb has only the in-frame clones, and not every one. Among more than 200,000 clones listed, roughly 84% were seen once. The sequencing input was peripheral blood. These receptors all come from a woman of 80 years or more with COVID-19, enrolled during active disease.

This clone was seen once. The rearrangement joins TRBV10-3 to TRBJ1-3; TRBD1 matches at 7 bases. V shed 5 bases and J 4 bases; nucleotides not matched to a gene: 8. The CDR3 is made up of 15 amino acids. The V gene's germline CDR1 is ENHRY and CDR2 SYGVKD. The CDR3 nucleotides read TGTGCCATCAGTCCCGACAGGGCTGGCGGAAACACCATATATTTT. It translates to CAISPDRAGGNTIYF.

This clone is a singleton in its sample. V and J are TRBV27 and TRBJ2-1; a possible D gene is TRBD2 (5 bases). From germline, CDR1 is MNHEY and CDR2 SMNVEV (reference sequence). The V gene lost 6 bases and the J gene lost 8 bases, with 17 bases spanning the gap. The length of the CDR3 is 14 residues. The CDR3 region has the DNA TGTGCCAGCAGGGTTATAAAATCCGGGGATGAGCAGTTCTTC. Encoded protein: CASRVIKSGDEQFF.

The chain uses TRBV5-4 and TRBJ2-3; D is possibly TRBD2 (5 bases). The CDR3 runs 13 residues. Germline lookup yields CDR1 SGHNT and CDR2 YYREEE (reference sequence). Trimming cost V 5 bases and J 10 bases, with 17 bases left between them. The CDR3 loop is CASSFGTSLAQYF. DNA for the CDR3: TGTGCCAGCAGTTTCGGAACTAGTCTGGCGCAGTATTTT. Full variable domain (rest looked up from reference TRBV5-4 and TRBJ2-3): ETGVTQSPTHLIKTRGQQVTLRCSSQSGHNTVSWYQQALGQGPQFIFQYYREEENGRGNFPPRFSGLQFPNYSSELNVNALELDDSALYLCASSFGTSLAQYFGPGTRLTVL.